This is a list of T cell receptor beta chains from one sample in a study of Graves' ophthalmopathy and Graves' hyperthyroidism. TCRdb recomputed calls from the multiplex PCR reads with MiXCR, one row per CDR3 protein. The sample contains under 400,000 distinct CDR3 sequences, 15% to 20% of which appear only once. Sequencing input: peripheral blood. These receptors were taken from an adult man with Graves' ophthalmopathy. CDR3s include the opening cysteine and the closing phenylalanine or tryptophan. D genes are given only for firm matches. Each size is once, few, many, or a class for an expanded clone.

clone_size: few; v_call: TRBV2; j_call: TRBJ2-5; d_call: NA; cdr3_nt: TGTGCCAGCAGTGGCGGGACAGTCCAGACCCAGTACTTC; cdr3_aa: CASSGGTVQTQYF
clone_size: many; v_call: TRBV29-1; j_call: TRBJ1-1; d_call: NA; cdr3_nt: TGCAGCGTTGGATGGGACGTAAGGGCGGGCACTGAAGCTTTCTTT; cdr3_aa: CSVGWDVRAGTEAFF
clone_size: many; v_call: TRBV14; j_call: TRBJ2-2; d_call: TRBD2; cdr3_nt: TGTGCCAGCAGCCAAACACTAGCGGGAGCCGGGGAGCTGTTTTTT; cdr3_aa: CASSQTLAGAGELFF
clone_size: few; v_call: TRBV7-2; j_call: TRBJ2-7; d_call: TRBD1; cdr3_nt: TGTGCCAGCAGTTGGGGGACAGGAAATTCCTACGAGCAGTACTTC; cdr3_aa: CASSWGTGNSYEQYF
clone_size: many; v_call: TRBV11-3; j_call: TRBJ2-7; d_call: NA; cdr3_nt: TGTGCCAGCAGCTTACAACAGGGCTACGAGCAGTACTTC; cdr3_aa: CASSLQQGYEQYF
clone_size: few; v_call: TRBV9; j_call: TRBJ2-5; d_call: TRBD2; cdr3_nt: TGTGCCAGCAGCGTAGGTAGCGGGGGGGCCGGTGAGACCCAGTACTTC; cdr3_aa: CASSVGSGGAGETQYF
clone_size: many; v_call: TRBV28; j_call: TRBJ2-7; d_call: NA; cdr3_nt: TGTGCCAGCAGTTTATTCGCAGGGGTGGACGAGCAGTACTTC; cdr3_aa: CASSLFAGVDEQYF
clone_size: many; v_call: TRBV5-5; j_call: TRBJ1-1; d_call: NA; cdr3_nt: TGTGCCAGCAGCTTGGGTTGGGCCAGGTCCCCTGAAGCTTTCTTT; cdr3_aa: CASSLGWARSPEAFF
clone_size: many; v_call: TRBV10-3; j_call: TRBJ2-6; d_call: TRBD1; cdr3_nt: TGTGCCATCAGTCGGTCGCCGGGACAGGGGATAAGTGGGGCCAACGTCCTGACTTTC; cdr3_aa: CAISRSPGQGISGANVLTF
clone_size: many; v_call: TRBV29-1; j_call: TRBJ2-7; d_call: NA; cdr3_nt: TGCAGCGTTGGCCGGAGAAATTCCTACGAGCAGTACTTC; cdr3_aa: CSVGRRNSYEQYF
clone_size: many; v_call: TRBV12-3/TRBV12-4; j_call: TRBJ2-7; d_call: NA; cdr3_nt: TGTGCCAGCAGTTTATTGCAGGGCCACGAGCAGTACTTC; cdr3_aa: CASSLLQGHEQYF